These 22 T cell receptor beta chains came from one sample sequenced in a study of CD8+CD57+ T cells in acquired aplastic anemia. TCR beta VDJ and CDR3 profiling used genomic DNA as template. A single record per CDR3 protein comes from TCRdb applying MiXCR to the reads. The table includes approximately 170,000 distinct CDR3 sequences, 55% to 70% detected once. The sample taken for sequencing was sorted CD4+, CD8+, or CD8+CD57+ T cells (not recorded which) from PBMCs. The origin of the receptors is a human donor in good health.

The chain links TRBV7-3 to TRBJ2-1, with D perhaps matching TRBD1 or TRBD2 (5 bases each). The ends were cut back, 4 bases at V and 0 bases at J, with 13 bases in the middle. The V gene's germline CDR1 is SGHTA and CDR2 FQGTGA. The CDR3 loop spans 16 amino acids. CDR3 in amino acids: CASSSGAESSYNEQFF. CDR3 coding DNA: TGTGCCAGCAGCTCCGGGGCGGAGAGCTCCTACAATGAGCAGTTCTTC.

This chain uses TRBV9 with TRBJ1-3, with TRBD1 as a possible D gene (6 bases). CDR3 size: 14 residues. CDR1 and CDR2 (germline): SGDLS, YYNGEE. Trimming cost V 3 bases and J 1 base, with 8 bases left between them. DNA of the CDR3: TGTGCCAGCAGCGAGGGGACATCTGGAAACACCATATATTTT. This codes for CASSEGTSGNTIYF.

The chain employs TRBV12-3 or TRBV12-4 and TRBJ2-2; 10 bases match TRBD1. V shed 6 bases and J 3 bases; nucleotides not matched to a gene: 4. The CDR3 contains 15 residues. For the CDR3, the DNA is TGTGCCAGCAGGGACAGGGGGGGCTACACCGGGGAGCTGTTTTTT. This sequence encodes CASRDRGGYTGELFF.

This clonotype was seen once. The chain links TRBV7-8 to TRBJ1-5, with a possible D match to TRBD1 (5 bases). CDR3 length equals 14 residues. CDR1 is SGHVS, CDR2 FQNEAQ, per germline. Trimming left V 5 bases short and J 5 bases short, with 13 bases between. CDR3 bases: TGTGCCAGCAGCCACCGGGACCGGTATCAGCCCCAGCATTTT. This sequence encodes CASSHRDRYQPQHF.

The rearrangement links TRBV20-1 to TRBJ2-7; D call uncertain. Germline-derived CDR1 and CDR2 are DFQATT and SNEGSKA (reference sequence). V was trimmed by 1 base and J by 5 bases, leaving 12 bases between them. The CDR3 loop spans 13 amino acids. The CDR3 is CSARVEPFDEQYF. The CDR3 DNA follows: TGCAGTGCTAGAGTGGAACCTTTCGACGAGCAGTACTTC.

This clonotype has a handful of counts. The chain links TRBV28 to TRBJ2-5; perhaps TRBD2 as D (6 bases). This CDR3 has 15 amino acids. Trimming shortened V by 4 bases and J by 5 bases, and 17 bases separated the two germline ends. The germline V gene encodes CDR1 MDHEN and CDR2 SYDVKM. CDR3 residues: CASSYVGRGWETQYF. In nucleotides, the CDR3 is TGTGCCAGCAGTTATGTGGGGCGGGGATGGGAGACCCAGTACTTC.

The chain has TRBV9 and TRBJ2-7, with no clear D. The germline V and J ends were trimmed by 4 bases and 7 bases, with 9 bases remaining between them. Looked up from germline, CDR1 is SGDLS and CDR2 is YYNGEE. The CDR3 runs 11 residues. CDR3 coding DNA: TGTGCCAGCAGCTCCTCCAGGGAGCAGTACTTC. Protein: CASSSSREQYF.

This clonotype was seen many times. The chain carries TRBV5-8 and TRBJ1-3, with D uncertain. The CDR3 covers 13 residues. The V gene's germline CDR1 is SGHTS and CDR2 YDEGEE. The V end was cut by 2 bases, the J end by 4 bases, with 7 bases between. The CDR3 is CASSFWGGNTIYF. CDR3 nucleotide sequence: TGTGCCAGCAGCTTCTGGGGAGGAAACACCATATATTTT. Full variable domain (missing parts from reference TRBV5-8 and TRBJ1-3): EAGVTQSPTHLIKTRGQQATLRCSPISGHTSVYWYQQALGLGLQFLLWYDEGEERNRGNFPPRFSGRQFPNYSSELNVNALELEDSALYLCASSFWGGNTIYFGEGSWLTVV.

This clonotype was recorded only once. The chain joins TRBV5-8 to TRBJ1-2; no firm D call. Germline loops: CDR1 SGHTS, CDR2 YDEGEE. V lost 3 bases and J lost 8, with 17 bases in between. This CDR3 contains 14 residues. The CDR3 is CASSSPGQLWGYTF. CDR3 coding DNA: TGTGCCAGCAGCTCACCCGGGCAGCTTTGGGGCTACACCTTC.

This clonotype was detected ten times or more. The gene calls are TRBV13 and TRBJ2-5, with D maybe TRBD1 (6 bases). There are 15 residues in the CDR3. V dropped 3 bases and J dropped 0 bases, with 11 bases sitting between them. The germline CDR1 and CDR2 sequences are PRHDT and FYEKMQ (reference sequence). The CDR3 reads CASSFGTSYQETQYF. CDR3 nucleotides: TGTGCCAGCAGCTTTGGGACAAGCTACCAAGAGACCCAGTACTTC. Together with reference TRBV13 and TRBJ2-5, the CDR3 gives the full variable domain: AAGVIQSPRHLIKEKRETATLKCYPIPRHDTVYWYQQGPGQDPQFLISFYEKMQSDKGSIPDRFSAQQFSDYHSELNMSSLELGDSALYFCASSFGTSYQETQYFGPGTRLLVL.

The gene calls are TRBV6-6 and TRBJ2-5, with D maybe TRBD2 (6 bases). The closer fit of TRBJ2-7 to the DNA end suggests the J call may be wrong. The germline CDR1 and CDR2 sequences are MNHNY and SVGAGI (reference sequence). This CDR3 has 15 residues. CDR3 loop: CASSRPGLKAYEQYF. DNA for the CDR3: TGTGCCAGCAGTAGACCGGGACTTAAGGCCTACGAGCAGTACTTC.

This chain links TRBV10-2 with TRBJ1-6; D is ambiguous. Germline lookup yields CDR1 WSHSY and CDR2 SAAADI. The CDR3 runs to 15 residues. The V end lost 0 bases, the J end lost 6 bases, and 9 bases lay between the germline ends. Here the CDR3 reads CASSESGSPNSPLHF. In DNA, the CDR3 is TGCGCCAGCAGTGAGTCCGGGAGCCCTAATTCACCCCTCCACTTT.

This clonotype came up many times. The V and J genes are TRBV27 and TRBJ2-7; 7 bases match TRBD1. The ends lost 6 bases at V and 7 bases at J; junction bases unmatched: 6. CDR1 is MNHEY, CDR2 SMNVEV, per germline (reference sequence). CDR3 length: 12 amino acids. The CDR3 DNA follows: TGTGCCAGCAGCCCTACAGGGGAGGAGCAGTACTTC. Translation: CASSPTGEEQYF.

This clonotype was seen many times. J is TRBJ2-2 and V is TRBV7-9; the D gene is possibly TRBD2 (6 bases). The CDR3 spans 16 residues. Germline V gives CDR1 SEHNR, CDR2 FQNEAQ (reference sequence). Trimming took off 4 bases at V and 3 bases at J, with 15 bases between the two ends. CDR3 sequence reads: CASSSRDFHYTGELFF. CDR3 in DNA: TGTGCCAGCAGCTCCCGGGACTTTCATTACACCGGGGAGCTGTTTTTT. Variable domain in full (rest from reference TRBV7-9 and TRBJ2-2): DTGVSQNPRHKITKRGQNVTFRCDPISEHNRLYWYRQTLGQGPEFLTYFQNEAQLEKSRLLSDRFSAERPKGSFSTLEIQRTEQGDSAMYLCASSSRDFHYTGELFFGEGSRLTVL.

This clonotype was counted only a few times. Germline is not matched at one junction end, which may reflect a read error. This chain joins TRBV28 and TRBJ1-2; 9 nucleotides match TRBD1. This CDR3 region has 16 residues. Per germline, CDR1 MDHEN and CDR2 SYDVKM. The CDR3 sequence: CASSLRGQGSDYGYTF. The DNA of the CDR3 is TGTGCCAGCAGTTTAAGGGGACAGGGTTCGGACTACGGCTACACCTTC.

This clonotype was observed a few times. DNA for the CDR3: TGTGCCAGCAGTGACTCAGCGGGGGGGTACAATGAGCAGTTCTTC. Amino acid sequence: CASSDSAGGYNEQFF. The gene calls are TRBV6-4 and TRBJ2-1; 10 bases match TRBD2. The CDR3 length is 15 residues. Germline CDR1 reads MRHNA; CDR2 reads SNTAGT. Trimming took 0 bases from V and 4 from J; bases not matched to a gene: 0.

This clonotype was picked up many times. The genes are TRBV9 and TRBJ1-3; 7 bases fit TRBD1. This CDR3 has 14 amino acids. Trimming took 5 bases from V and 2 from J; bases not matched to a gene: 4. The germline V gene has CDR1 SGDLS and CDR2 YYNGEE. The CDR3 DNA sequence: TGTGCCAGCAGTGGAGGGGGCACTGGAAACACCATATATTTT. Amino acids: CASSGGGTGNTIYF. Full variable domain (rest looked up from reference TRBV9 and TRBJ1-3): DSGVTQTPKHLITATGQRVTLRCSPRSGDLSVYWYQQSLDQGLQFLIQYYNGEERAKGNILERFSAQQFPDLHSELNLSSLELGDSALYFCASSGGGTGNTIYFGEGSWLTVV.

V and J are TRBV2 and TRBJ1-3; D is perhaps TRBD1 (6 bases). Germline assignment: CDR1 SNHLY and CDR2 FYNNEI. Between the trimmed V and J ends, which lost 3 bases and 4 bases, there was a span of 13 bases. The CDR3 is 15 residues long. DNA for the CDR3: TGTGCCAGCAGTGACCTACAGGGTTCCGGAAACACCATATATTTT. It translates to CASSDLQGSGNTIYF.

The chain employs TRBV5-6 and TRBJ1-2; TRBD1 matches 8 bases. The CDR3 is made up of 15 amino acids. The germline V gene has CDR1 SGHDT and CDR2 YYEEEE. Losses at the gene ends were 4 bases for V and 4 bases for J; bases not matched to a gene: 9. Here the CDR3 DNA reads TGTGCCAGCAGCCTACGTAGGACAGGGAGCTATGGCTACACCTTC. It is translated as CASSLRRTGSYGYTF. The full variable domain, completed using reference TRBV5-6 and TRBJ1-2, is DAGVTQSPTHLIKTRGQQVTLRCSPKSGHDTVSWYQQALGQGPQFIFQYYEEEERQRGNFPDRFSGHQFPNYSSELNVNALLLGDSALYLCASSLRRTGSYGYTFGSGTRLTVV.

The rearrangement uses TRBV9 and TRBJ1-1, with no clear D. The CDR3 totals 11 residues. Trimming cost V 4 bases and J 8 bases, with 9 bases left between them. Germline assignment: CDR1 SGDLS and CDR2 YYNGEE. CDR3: CASSPDGEAFF. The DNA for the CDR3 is TGTGCCAGCAGCCCGGACGGGGAAGCTTTCTTT.

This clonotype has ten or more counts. CDR3 region: CASSVNPGGLAGVRSYNEQFF. In nucleotides, the CDR3 is TGTGCCAGCAGCGTAAACCCTGGGGGACTAGCGGGAGTTAGGTCCTACAATGAGCAGTTCTTC. The chain employs TRBV9 and TRBJ2-1; 14 nucleotides align to TRBD2. Germline V lookup: CDR1 SGDLS, CDR2 YYNGEE. The CDR3 has 21 residues. J lost 1 base, V lost 1 base, and 13 bases had no gene match. The full variable domain, rest sourced from reference TRBV9 and TRBJ2-1, is DSGVTQTPKHLITATGQRVTLRCSPRSGDLSVYWYQQSLDQGLQFLIQYYNGEERAKGNILERFSAQQFPDLHSELNLSSLELGDSALYFCASSVNPGGLAGVRSYNEQFFGPGTRLTVL.

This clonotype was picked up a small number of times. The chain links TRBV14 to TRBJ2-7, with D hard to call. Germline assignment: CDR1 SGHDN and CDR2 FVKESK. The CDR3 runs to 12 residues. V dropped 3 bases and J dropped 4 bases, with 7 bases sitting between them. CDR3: CASSHTAYEQYF. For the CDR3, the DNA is TGTGCCAGCAGCCACACAGCATACGAGCAGTACTTC.